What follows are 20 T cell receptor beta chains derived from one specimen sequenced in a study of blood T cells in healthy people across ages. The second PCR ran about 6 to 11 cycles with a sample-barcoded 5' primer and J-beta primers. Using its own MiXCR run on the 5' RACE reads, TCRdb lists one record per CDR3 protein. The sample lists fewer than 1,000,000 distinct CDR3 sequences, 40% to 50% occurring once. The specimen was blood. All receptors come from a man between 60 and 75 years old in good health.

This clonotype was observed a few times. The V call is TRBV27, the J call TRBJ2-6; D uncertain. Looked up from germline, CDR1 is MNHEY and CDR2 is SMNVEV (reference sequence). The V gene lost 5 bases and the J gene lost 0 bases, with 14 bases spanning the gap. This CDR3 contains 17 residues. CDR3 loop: CASSPPIVYSGANVLTF. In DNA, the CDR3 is TGTGCCAGCAGTCCCCCGATTGTGTACTCTGGGGCCAACGTCCTGACTTTC.

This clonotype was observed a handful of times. The CDR3 DNA sequence: TGTGCCAGCAGCCTCAACAGGGGAAGCACAGATACGCAGTATTTT. It translates to CASSLNRGSTDTQYF. The rearrangement uses TRBV7-3 and TRBJ2-3; TRBD1 matches 7 bases. V was pared by 5 bases and J by 0 bases, with 5 bases of the junction left unmatched. The CDR3 has 15 amino acids. Germline V lookup: CDR1 SGHTA, CDR2 FQGTGA. The variable domain in full, completed from reference TRBV7-3 and TRBJ2-3, reads GAGVSQTPSNKVTEKGKYVELRCDPISGHTALYWYRQSLGQGPEFLIYFQGTGAADDSGLPNDRFFAVRPEGSVSTLKIQRTERGDSAVYLCASSLNRGSTDTQYFGPGTRLTVL.

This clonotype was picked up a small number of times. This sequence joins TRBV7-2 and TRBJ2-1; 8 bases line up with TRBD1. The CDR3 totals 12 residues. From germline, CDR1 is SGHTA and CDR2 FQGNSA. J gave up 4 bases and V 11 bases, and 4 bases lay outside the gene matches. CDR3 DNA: TGTGCCGGAAGACAGGGGTACAATGAGCAGTTCTTC. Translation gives CAGRQGYNEQFF. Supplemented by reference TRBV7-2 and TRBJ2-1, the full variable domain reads GAGVSQSPSNKVTEKGKDVELRCDPISGHTALYWYRQSLGQGLEFLIYFQGNSAPDKSGLPSDRFSAERTGGSVSTLTIQRTQQEDSAVYLCAGRQGYNEQFFGPGTRLTVL.

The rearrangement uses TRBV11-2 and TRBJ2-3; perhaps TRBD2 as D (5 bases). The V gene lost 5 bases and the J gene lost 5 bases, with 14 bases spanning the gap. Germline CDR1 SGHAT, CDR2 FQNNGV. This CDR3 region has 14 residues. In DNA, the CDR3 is TGTGCCAGCAGCCCCCAGCTAGCAATAGATACGCAGTATTTT. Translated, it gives CASSPQLAIDTQYF.

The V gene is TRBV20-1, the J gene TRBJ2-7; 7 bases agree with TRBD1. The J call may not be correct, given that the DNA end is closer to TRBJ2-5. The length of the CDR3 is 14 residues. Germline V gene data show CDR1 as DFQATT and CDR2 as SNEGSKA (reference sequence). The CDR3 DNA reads TGCAGTGCTAGACGAGGCACAGGGGTAGAGACCCAGTACTTC. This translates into CSARRGTGVETQYF.

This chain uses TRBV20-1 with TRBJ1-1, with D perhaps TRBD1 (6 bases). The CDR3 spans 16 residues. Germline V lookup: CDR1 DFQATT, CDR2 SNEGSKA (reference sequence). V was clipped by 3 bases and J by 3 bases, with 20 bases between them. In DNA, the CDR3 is TGCAGTGCTAGTTTAATCGGGGGCGACGAGTACACTGAAGCTTTCTTT. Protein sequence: CSASLIGGDEYTEAFF.

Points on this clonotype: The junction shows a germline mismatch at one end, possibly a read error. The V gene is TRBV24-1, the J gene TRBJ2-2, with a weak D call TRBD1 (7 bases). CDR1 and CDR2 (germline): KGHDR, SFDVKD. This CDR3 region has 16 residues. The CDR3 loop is CAISDFARGDTGELFF. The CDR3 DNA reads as TGTGCCATCAGTGATTTTGCCAGGGGGGACACCGGGGAGCTGTTTTTT.

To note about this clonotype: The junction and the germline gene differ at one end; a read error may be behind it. DNA for the CDR3: TGTGCCAGCAGCCAATCAGACACAGATACGCAGTTTTTT. Amino acids: CASSQSDTDTQFF. The chain recombines TRBV7-9 with TRBJ2-3; D remains ambiguous. CDR3 length: 13 residues. CDR1 and CDR2 from the germline V gene are SEHNR and FQNEAQ (reference sequence).

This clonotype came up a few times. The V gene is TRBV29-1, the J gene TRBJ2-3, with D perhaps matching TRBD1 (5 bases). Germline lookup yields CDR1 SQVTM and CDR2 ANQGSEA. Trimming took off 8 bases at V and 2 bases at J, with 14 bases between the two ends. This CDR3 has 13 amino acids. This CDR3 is CSLKGVYTDTQYF. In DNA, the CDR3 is TGCAGCCTCAAAGGGGTCTACACAGATACGCAGTATTTT.

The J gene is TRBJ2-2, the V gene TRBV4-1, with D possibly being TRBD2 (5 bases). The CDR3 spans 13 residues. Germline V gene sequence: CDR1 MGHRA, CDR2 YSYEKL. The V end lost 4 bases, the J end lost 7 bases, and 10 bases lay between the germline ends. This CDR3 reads CASSRTGNGELFF. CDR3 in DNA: TGCGCCAGCAGCCGAACCGGGAACGGGGAGCTGTTTTTT.

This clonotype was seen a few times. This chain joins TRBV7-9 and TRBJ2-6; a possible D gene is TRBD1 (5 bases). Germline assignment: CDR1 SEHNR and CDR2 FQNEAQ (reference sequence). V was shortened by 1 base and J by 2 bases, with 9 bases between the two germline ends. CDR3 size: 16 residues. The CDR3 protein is CASSLGTMAGANVLTF. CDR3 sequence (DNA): TGTGCCAGCAGCTTAGGGACAATGGCTGGGGCCAACGTCCTGACTTTC.

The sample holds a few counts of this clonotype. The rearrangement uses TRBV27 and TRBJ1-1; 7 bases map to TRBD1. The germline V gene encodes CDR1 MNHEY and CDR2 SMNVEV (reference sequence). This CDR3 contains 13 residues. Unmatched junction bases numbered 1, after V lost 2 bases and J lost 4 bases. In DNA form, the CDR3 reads TGTGCCAGCAGTTTACCAGGGGGCACTGAAGCTTTCTTT. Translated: CASSLPGGTEAFF.

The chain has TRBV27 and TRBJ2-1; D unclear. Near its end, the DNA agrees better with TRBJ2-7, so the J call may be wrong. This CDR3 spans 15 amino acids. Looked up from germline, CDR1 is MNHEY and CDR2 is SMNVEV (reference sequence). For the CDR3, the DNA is TGTGCCAGCAGTTTATCGGGATCCCCCTACTACGAGCAGTACTTC. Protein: CASSLSGSPYYEQYF.

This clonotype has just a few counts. For the CDR3, the DNA is TGCGCCAGCAGCCAAGATCCTCAGGCCACCTACGAGCAGTACTTC. It yields the protein CASSQDPQATYEQYF. This chain uses TRBV4-3 with TRBJ2-7, with D hard to call. The CDR3 extends over 15 amino acids. Per germline, CDR1 LGHNA and CDR2 YSLEER. With 0 bases removed from V and 2 bases from J, the gap between germline ends came to 11 bases.

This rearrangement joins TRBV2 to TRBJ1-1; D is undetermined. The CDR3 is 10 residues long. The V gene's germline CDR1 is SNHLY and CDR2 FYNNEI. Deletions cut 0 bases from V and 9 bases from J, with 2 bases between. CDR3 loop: CASSEAKAFF. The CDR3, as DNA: TGTGCCAGCAGTGAAGCGAAAGCTTTCTTT.

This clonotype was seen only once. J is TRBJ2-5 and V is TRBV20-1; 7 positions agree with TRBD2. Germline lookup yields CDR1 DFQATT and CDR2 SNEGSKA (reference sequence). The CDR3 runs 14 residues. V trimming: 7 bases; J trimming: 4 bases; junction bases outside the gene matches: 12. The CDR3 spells CSVLAGLHRETQYF. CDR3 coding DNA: TGCAGTGTCCTCGCGGGACTACACCGAGAGACCCAGTACTTC.

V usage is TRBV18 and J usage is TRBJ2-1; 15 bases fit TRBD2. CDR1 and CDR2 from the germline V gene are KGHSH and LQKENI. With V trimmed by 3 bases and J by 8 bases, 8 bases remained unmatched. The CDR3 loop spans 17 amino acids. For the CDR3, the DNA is TGTGCCAGCTCACCCGGACTAGCGGGGGGGCCGACGGATGAGCAGTTCTTC. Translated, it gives CASSPGLAGGPTDEQFF.

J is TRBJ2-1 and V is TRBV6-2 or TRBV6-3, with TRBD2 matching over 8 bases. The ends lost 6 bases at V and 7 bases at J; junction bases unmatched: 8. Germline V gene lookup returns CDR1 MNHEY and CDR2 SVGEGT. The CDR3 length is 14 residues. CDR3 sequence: CASRERGRGNEQFF. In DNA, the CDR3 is TGTGCCAGCAGGGAGCGGGGGCGCGGTAATGAGCAGTTCTTC.

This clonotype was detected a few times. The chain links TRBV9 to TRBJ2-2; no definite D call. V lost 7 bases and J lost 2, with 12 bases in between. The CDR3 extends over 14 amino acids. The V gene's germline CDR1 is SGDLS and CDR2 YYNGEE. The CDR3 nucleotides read TGTGCCAGCGCCGTAGTAGGAAACACCGGGGAGCTGTTTTTT. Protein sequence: CASAVVGNTGELFF.

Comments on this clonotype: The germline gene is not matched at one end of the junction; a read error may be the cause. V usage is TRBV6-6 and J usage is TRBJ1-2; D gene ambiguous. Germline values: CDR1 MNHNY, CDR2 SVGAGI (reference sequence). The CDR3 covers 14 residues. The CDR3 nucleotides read TGTGCCAGCAGTGACTCGACCCTTTCGGGGGGCTACACCTTC. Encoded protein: CASSDSTLSGGYTF.